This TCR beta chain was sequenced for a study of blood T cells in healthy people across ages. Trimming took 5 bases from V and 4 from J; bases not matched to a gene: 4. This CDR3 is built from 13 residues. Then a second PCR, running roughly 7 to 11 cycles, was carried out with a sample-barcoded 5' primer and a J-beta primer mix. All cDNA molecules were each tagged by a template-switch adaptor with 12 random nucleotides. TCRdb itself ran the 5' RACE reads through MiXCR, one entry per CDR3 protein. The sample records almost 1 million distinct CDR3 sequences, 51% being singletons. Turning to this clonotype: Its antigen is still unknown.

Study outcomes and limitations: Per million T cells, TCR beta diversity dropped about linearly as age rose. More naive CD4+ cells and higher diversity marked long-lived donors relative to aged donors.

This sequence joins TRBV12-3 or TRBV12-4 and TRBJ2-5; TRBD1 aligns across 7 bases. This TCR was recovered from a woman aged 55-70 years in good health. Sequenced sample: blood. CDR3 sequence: CASSTGTVETQYF. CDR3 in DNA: TGTGCCAGCAGTACCGGGACAGTAGAGACCCAGTACTTC.